The rows below give T cell receptor beta chains drawn from one sample of a study of blood T cells in healthy people across ages. Via MiXCR, TCRdb re-called the 5' RACE reads, giving one row per CDR3 protein. This table holds approximately 880,000 distinct CDR3 sequences, 45% to 50% found once. Sequencing input: blood. These receptors came from a man aged 30-40 years in good health. The CDR3 runs from the conserved cysteine through the conserved F or W. D genes are given only for firm matches. Clone size is stated in some rows and not others, as once, few, many or a class when expanded.

15,TRBJ2-5,TRBV12-3/TRBV12-4,NA,NA,CASSPPDWYQETQYF,TGTGCCAGCAGTCCTCCTGACTGGTACCAAGAGACCCAGTACTTC
15,TRBJ1-5,TRBV7-2,NA,NA,CASSLGLTGNQPQHF,TGTGCCAGCAGCTTAGGATTGACGGGTAATCAGCCCCAGCATTTT
13,TRBJ2-3,TRBV7-2,NA,NA,CASSLFERDTQYF,TGTGCCAGCAGCTTATTCGAAAGGGATACGCAGTATTTT
13,TRBJ1-5,TRBV20-1,few,TRBD1,CSADDRVRQPQHF,TGCAGTGCTGATGACAGGGTAAGACAGCCCCAGCATTTT
14,TRBJ1-4,TRBV14,NA,NA,CASSHPGNFEKLFF,TGTGCCAGCAGCCACCCCGGGAACTTTGAAAAACTGTTTTTT
13,TRBJ1-1,TRBV29-1,few,NA,CSVGRNMNTEAFF,TGCAGCGTTGGCCGGAATATGAACACTGAAGCTTTCTTT
13,TRBJ2-5,TRBV6-5,NA,NA,CASLQGLGETQYF,TGTGCCAGTCTCCAGGGGTTGGGAGAGACCCAGTACTTC
12,TRBJ2-7,TRBV20-1,NA,TRBD2,CSAKRGPYEQYF,TGCAGTGCGAAGCGGGGCCCCTACGAGCAGTACTTC
13,TRBJ1-2,TRBV7-9,NA,NA,CASSQAAGYGYTF,TGTGCCAGCAGCCAAGCGGCAGGCTATGGCTACACCTTC
17,TRBJ1-6,TRBV12-3/TRBV12-4,NA,TRBD1,CASTLGQGGSYNSPLHF,TGTGCCAGCACCTTGGGACAGGGGGGATCCTATAATTCACCCCTCCACTTT
16,TRBJ2-1,TRBV12-3/TRBV12-4,NA,NA,CASSLETGSSYNEQFF,TGTGCCAGCAGTCTTGAGACAGGAAGCTCCTACAATGAGCAGTTCTTC
17,TRBJ2-5,TRBV4-2,once,NA,CASSESAGRYGQETQYF,TGTGCCAGCAGCGAGAGTGCGGGTCGCTATGGCCAAGAGACCCAGTACTTC
14,TRBJ2-7,TRBV6-1,few,NA,CASSDEPRSYEQYF,TGTGCCAGCAGTGACGAGCCCCGCTCCTACGAGCAGTACTTC
18,TRBJ1-1,TRBV4-1,once,NA,CASSQEGSFGLTNTEAFF,TGCGCCAGCAGCCAAGAGGGGAGCTTCGGACTGACGAACACTGAAGCTTTCTTT
15,TRBJ2-7,TRBV3-1,once,NA,CASSQGAVSSYEQYF,TGTGCCAGCAGCCAGGGTGCCGTAAGCTCCTACGAGCAGTACTTC
15,TRBJ1-6,TRBV7-3,NA,NA,CASSLGAMKGSPLHF,TGTGCCAGCAGCTTAGGGGCCATGAAGGGATCACCCCTCCACTTT
14,TRBJ2-3,TRBV7-6,few,TRBD2,CASSLAGGEDTQYF,TGTGCCAGCAGCTTAGCGGGGGGGGAAGATACGCAGTATTTT
15,TRBJ2-1,TRBV2,NA,NA,CASRAGTSENNEQFF,TGTGCCAGCAGAGCCGGGACCAGCGAGAACAATGAGCAGTTCTTC
16,TRBJ2-5,TRBV4-3,NA,TRBD2,CASSQLRERPQETQYF,TGCGCCAGCAGCCAACTGCGGGAGAGACCCCAAGAGACCCAGTACTTC
14,TRBJ2-3,TRBV5-1,few,NA,CASSLEQYTDTQYF,TGCGCCAGCAGCTTGGAGCAGTACACAGATACGCAGTATTTT
14,TRBJ1-2,TRBV6-4,NA,NA,CASSDEGTRSGYTF,TGTGCCAGCAGTGATGAGGGGACTAGGTCTGGCTACACCTTC
15,TRBJ1-1,TRBV6-2/TRBV6-3,NA,NA,CASSYSMTMNTEAFF,TGTGCCAGCAGTTACTCGATGACGATGAACACTGAAGCTTTCTTT
15,TRBJ1-1,TRBV5-1,few,TRBD1,CASRLEGATYTEAFF,TGCGCCAGCAGACTGGAGGGGGCCACCTACACTGAAGCTTTCTTT
12,TRBJ2-7,TRBV28,NA,NA,CASTEPSYEQYF,TGTGCAAGCACAGAACCATCCTACGAGCAGTACTTC
16,TRBJ2-1,TRBV6-5,NA,NA,CASTQHRVKAGNEQFF,TGTGCCAGCACCCAACACAGGGTCAAGGCGGGGAATGAGCAGTTCTTC
14,TRBJ2-7,TRBV7-2,NA,NA,CASSSRVPSYEQYF,TGTGCCAGCAGCTCAAGAGTTCCCTCCTACGAGCAGTACTTC
13,TRBJ2-1,TRBV4-1,many,NA,CASSQPTGYEQFF,TGCGCCAGCAGCCAACCGACAGGTTATGAGCAGTTCTTC
15,TRBJ2-5,TRBV27,NA,NA,CASRISALDQETQYF,TGTGCCAGCAGGATTTCGGCTCTTGACCAAGAGACCCAGTACTTC
17,TRBJ2-6,TRBV18,NA,NA,CASSPSLQGTGANVLTF,TGTGCCAGCTCACCCTCCCTACAGGGTACTGGGGCCAACGTCCTGACTTTC
15,TRBJ2-7,TRBV6-2/TRBV6-3,NA,TRBD1,CASSWGQGVQDEQYF,TGTGCCAGCAGTTGGGGACAGGGGGTCCAGGATGAGCAGTACTTC
15,TRBJ2-3,TRBV3-1,NA,TRBD1,CASSPQGADTDTQYF,TGTGCCAGCAGCCCCCAGGGGGCGGACACAGATACGCAGTATTTT
13,TRBJ2-1,TRBV12-3/TRBV12-4,NA,TRBD1,CASRNQGANEQFF,TGTGCCAGCAGAAACCAGGGGGCCAATGAGCAGTTCTTC
14,TRBJ2-3,TRBV10-3,once,NA,CAISESIGADTQYF,TGTGCCATCAGTGAGTCGATAGGGGCAGATACGCAGTATTTT
12,TRBJ2-3,TRBV29-1,NA,TRBD2,CSVDAGVVTQYF,TGCAGCGTTGACGCGGGGGTGGTCACGCAGTATTTT
16,TRBJ2-2,TRBV7-9,NA,NA,CASSLAGSRSTGELFF,TGTGCCAGCAGCTTAGCGGGTAGCAGGTCCACCGGGGAGCTGTTTTTT
13,TRBJ2-3,TRBV20-1,NA,NA,CSEGVSSTDTQYF,TGCAGTGAGGGGGTCTCGAGCACAGATACGCAGTATTTT
12,TRBJ1-1,TRBV20-1,once,NA,CSARGGATEAFF,TGCAGTGCTAGAGGCGGCGCCACTGAAGCTTTCTTT
15,TRBJ2-5,TRBV12-3/TRBV12-4,NA,TRBD2,CASSPGLAIQETQYF,TGTGCCAGCAGCCCGGGACTAGCGATCCAAGAGACCCAGTACTTC
16,TRBJ1-3,TRBV29-1,NA,TRBD1,CSVEGNRGDSGNTIYF,TGCAGCGTTGAAGGAAACAGGGGGGACTCTGGAAACACCATATATTTT
13,TRBJ1-6,TRBV12-3/TRBV12-4,NA,NA,CASSPGFNSPLHF,TGTGCCAGCTCCCCAGGATTTAATTCACCCCTCCACTTT
16,TRBJ2-7,TRBV20-1,few,NA,CSARAVDVRSSYEQYF,TGCAGTGCTAGAGCCGTTGATGTCAGGAGCTCCTACGAGCAGTACTTC
15,TRBJ2-5,TRBV20-1,NA,TRBD2,CSARVAGGGGETQYF,TGCAGTGCTAGAGTAGCGGGGGGTGGCGGGGAGACCCAGTACTTC
17,TRBJ2-6,TRBV20-1,few,TRBD1,CSATPTGLSSGANVLTF,TGCAGTGCAACGCCGACAGGGCTAAGCTCTGGGGCCAACGTCCTGACTTTC